This T cell receptor (beta chain) was profiled in a study of blood T cells in healthy people across ages. Findings and limits, study-wide: Lack of knowledge of donor CMV status possibly confounded expanded clonotype changes.

Germline V lookup: CDR1 MDHEN, CDR2 SYDVKM. The CDR3 covers 12 residues. Trimming cost V 1 base and J 10 bases, with 8 bases left between them. Alongside a J-beta primer mix, a sample-barcoded 5' primer served in a second PCR lasting about 6 to 12 cycles. Each cDNA molecule received a tag from a template-switch adaptor that had 12 random nucleotides. TCRdb re-called the 5' RACE reads with MiXCR, one entry per CDR3 protein. Of hundreds of thousands of distinct CDR3 sequences listed, under 45% are singletons. Peripheral blood from each donor was collected in a volume of 9.5 to 10 milliliters. Isolation of PBMCs gave at least 7 million cells per sample. This clonotype was detected only a few times. Its antigen is not known.

V and J are TRBV28 and TRBJ2-1; D ambiguous. This clonotype was sampled from a man aged 55 to 69 in good health. Source material: blood. The CDR3 loop is CASSLYPGEQFF. CDR3 in DNA: TGTGCCAGCAGTTTATATCCAGGAGAGCAGTTCTTC. Combining the CDR3 with reference TRBV28 and TRBJ2-1 gives the whole variable domain DVKVTQSSRYLVKRTGEKVFLECVQDMDHENMFWYRQDPGLGLRLIYFSYDVKMKEKGDIPEGYSVSREKKERFSLILESASTNQTSMYLCASSLYPGEQFFGPGTRLTVL.